The sequence of this T cell receptor (beta chain) was determined in a study of blood T cell repertoires in COVID-19. Study background: Nucleic acid was either cDNA or gDNA, and it came from T cells, B-cell-depleted T cells, or PBMCs.

Original processing methods: From reference gene primer amplification, estimates of nucleated cell counts were derived. Repertoires were generated with immunoSEQ multiplex PCR, while TCRdb's copy carries only in-frame clones and drops some. V, J and clone size are those of that table, while D and trimming were read from the DNA. The table shows around 130,000 clones, with roughly nine tenths occurring only once. This CDR3 has 12 residues. CDR1 is SGHRS, CDR2 YFSETQ, per germline. Trimming removed 3 bases from V and 5 bases from J, with 7 bases in between. What was sequenced was peripheral blood. The clonotype originates from a man in his 70s with active or convalescent COVID-19. This chain uses TRBV5-1 with TRBJ2-3; perhaps TRBD1 as D (5 bases). The CDR3 here is CASSSDRDTQYF. The CDR3 coding sequence is TGCGCCAGCAGCTCCGACAGAGATACGCAGTATTTT.